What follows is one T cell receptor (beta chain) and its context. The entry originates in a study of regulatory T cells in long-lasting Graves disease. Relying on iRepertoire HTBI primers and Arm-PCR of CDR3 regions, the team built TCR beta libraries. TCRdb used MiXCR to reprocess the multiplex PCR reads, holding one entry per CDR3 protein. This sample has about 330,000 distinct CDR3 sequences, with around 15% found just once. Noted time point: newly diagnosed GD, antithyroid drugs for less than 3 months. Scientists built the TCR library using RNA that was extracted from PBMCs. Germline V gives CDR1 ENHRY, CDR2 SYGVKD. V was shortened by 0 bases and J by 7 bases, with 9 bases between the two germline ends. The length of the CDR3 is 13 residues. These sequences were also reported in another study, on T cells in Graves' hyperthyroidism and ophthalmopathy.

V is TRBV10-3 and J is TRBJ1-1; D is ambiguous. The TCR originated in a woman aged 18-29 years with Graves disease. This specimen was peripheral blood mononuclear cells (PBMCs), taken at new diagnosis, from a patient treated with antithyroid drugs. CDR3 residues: CAISESGGLEAFF. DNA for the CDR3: TGTGCCATCAGTGAGTCGGGTGGACTTGAAGCTTTCTTT.